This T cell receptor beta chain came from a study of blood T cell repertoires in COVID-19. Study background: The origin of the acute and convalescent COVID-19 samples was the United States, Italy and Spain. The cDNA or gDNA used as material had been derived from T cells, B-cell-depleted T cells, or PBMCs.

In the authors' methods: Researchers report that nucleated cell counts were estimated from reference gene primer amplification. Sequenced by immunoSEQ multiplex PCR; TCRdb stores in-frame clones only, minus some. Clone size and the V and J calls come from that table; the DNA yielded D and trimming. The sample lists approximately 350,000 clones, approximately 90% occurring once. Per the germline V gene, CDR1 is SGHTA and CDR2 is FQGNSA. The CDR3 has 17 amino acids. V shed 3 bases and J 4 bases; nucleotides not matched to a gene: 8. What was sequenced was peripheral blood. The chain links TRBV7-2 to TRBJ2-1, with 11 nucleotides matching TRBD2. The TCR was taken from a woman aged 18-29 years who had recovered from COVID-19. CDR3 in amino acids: CASSFRMTSGTYNEQFF. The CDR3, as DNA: TGTGCCAGCAGCTTCCGCATGACTAGCGGGACATACAATGAGCAGTTCTTC.